This T cell receptor (beta chain) was recovered during a study of blood T cells in healthy people across ages. The study's findings and limits: Long-lived donors had more naive CD4+ cells and higher diversity than aged donors.

Alongside a J-beta primer mix, a sample-barcoded 5' primer served in a second PCR lasting roughly 6 to 11 cycles. TCRdb itself ran the 5' RACE reads through MiXCR, one entry per CDR3 protein. In the table there are 1.6 million or so distinct CDR3 sequences, about 35% of which are singletons. Worth noting for this clonotype: Its antigen is not identified.

The specimen sequenced was blood. The clonotype was recovered from a woman aged 25 to 39 in good health.

The DNA of the CDR3 is TGTGCCAGCAGCCCTCGGTCCGTGTCTGTACAAGAGACCCAGTACTTC. Its translation is CASSPRSVSVQETQYF. V is TRBV5-4 and J is TRBJ2-5; unclear D gene. Germline assignment: CDR1 SGHNT and CDR2 YYREEE (reference sequence). V gave up 4 bases and J gave up 2 bases, with 18 bases separating them. The CDR3 is made up of 16 amino acids.